This TCR beta chain was retrieved from a study of blood T cell repertoires in COVID-19. Background on the study: The origin of the acute and convalescent COVID-19 samples was the United States, Italy and Spain. T cells, B-cell-depleted T cells, or PBMCs provided the cDNA or gDNA that served as material.

The CDR3 runs to 16 residues. The ends were cut back, 1 base at V and 1 base at J, with 14 bases in the middle. The germline gives CDR1 SGHRS, CDR2 YFSETQ. In the original processing: Using reference gene primer amplification, nucleated cell counts were estimated. The assay was immunoSEQ multiplex PCR, and TCRdb's table has in-frame clones only and misses some. That table gives V, J and clone size, and the DNA gave D and trimming. The data hold around 190,000 clones, with around 80% observed a single time. This clone appeared a single time. The clonotype was recovered from a man aged 65 to 79 with active or convalescent COVID-19. Source material: peripheral blood. The chain recombines TRBV5-1 with TRBJ1-1; no firm D call. CDR3 in amino acids: CASSLSFGGWNTEAFF. The CDR3 DNA is TGCGCCAGCAGCTTGTCTTTCGGAGGCTGGAACACTGAAGCTTTCTTT. Full variable domain (missing parts from reference TRBV5-1 and TRBJ1-1): KAGVTQTPRYLIKTRGQQVTLSCSPISGHRSVSWYQQTPGQGLQFLFEYFSETQRNKGNFPGRFSGRQFSNSRSEMNVSTLELGDSALYLCASSLSFGGWNTEAFFGQGTRLTVV.